The 16 T cell receptor beta chains reported below all come from one sample, sequenced in a study of OX40 agonist ivuxolimab in advanced cancers. Sequencing used immunoSEQ multiplex PCR; TCRdb keeps in-frame clones, though not all of them. Found here are tens of thousands of clones, roughly 91% of them singletons; the top ten hold roughly 0.33%. This sample comprised CD4+ or CD8+ T cells sorted from blood, obtained in a trial of the OX40 agonist ivuxolimab. These receptors were taken from an adult with an advanced solid tumor such as melanoma, head and neck, liver or kidney cancer.

J is TRBJ1-1 and V is TRBV29-1; 7 positions match TRBD1. The CDR3 has 13 residues. CDR1 is SQVTM and CDR2 is ANQGSEA in the germline V gene. J was trimmed by 4 bases and V by 8 bases; bases with no gene match: 10. The CDR3 reads CSPRLQGTTEAFF. Written as DNA, the CDR3 is TGCAGCCCGAGGCTACAGGGGACCACTGAAGCTTTCTTT. Filled out from reference TRBV29-1 and TRBJ1-1, the complete variable domain reads SAVISQKPSRDICQRGTSLTIQCQVDSQVTMMFWYRQQPGQSLTLIATANQGSEATYESGFVIDKFPISRPNLTFSTLTVSNMSPEDSSIYLCSPRLQGTTEAFFGQGTRLTVV.

The chain employs TRBV6-5 and TRBJ2-3; no definite D call. Germline loops: CDR1 MNHEY, CDR2 SVGAGI. V lost 6 bases and J 2 bases, leaving 6 bases between the germline ends. The CDR3 extends over 12 amino acids. The CDR3 nucleotides read TGTGCCAGCAGCCCCCACACAGATACGCAGTATTTT. This encodes CASSPHTDTQYF.

The chain employs TRBV25-1 and TRBJ1-2; no clear D gene. The germline CDR1 and CDR2 sequences are MGHDK and SYGVNS. V lost 6 bases and J 8 bases, leaving 19 bases between the germline ends. This CDR3 comprises 14 residues. The CDR3 DNA reads as TGTGCCAGCAGCGCTCCAGGCTCTACTCGGGGCTACACCTTC. This encodes CASSAPGSTRGYTF.

V usage is TRBV5-1 and J usage is TRBJ1-1, with 10 bases matching TRBD1. Germline-derived CDR1 and CDR2 are SGHRS and YFSETQ. This CDR3 contains 13 residues. Trimming at V came to 7 bases and at J to 6 bases, leaving 6 bases not matched to a gene. The DNA of the CDR3 is TGCGCCAGCTACCGGGACAGGGGATCTGAAGCTTTCTTT. It is translated as CASYRDRGSEAFF.

The CDR3 here is CSVGRLAGGPKNEQFF. The CDR3 DNA follows: TGCAGCGTTGGGCGCCTAGCGGGAGGGCCGAAGAATGAGCAGTTCTTC. The chain employs TRBV29-1 and TRBJ2-1; the match to TRBD2 covers 12 bases. Per the germline V gene, CDR1 is SQVTM and CDR2 is ANQGSEA. Losses at the gene ends were 4 bases for V and 7 bases for J; bases not matched to a gene: 11. This CDR3 has 16 residues.

The rearrangement links TRBV19 to TRBJ2-1, with 10 bases fitting TRBD2. J lost 3 bases, V lost 1 base, and 0 bases had no gene match. The V gene's germline CDR1 is LNHDA and CDR2 SQIVND (reference sequence). The CDR3 length is 15 residues. CDR3 region: CASSIASGGYNEQFF. DNA of the CDR3: TGTGCCAGTAGTATAGCTAGCGGGGGCTACAATGAGCAGTTCTTC.

The V call is TRBV6-5, the J call TRBJ1-2, with D perhaps TRBD1 (5 bases). CDR1 is MNHEY, CDR2 SVGAGI, per germline. The CDR3 runs to 13 residues. V gave up 0 bases and J gave up 8 bases, with 10 bases separating them. This chain's CDR3 is CASSYSRTKGYTF. The CDR3 nucleotides are TGTGCCAGCAGTTACTCTAGGACAAAGGGCTACACCTTC.

In regard to this clone: Other DNA sequences within the sample encode an identical CDR3. This chain uses TRBV7-9 with TRBJ1-1; no clear D. The CDR3 is 13 residues long. From germline, CDR1 is SEHNR and CDR2 FQNEAQ (reference sequence). V was pared by 0 bases and J by 2 bases, with 4 bases between. Here the CDR3 reads CASSLAGNTEAFF. CDR3 nucleotides: TGTGCCAGCAGCTTAGCGGGTAACACTGAAGCTTTCTTT.

V and J are TRBV19 and TRBJ1-5; TRBD1 aligns across 7 bases. V lost 4 bases and J lost 0; bases outside the gene matches: 3. The V gene's germline CDR1 is LNHDA and CDR2 SQIVND (reference sequence). The CDR3 consists of 15 residues. The CDR3 sequence is CASSRGGYSNQPQHF. CDR3 coding DNA: TGTGCCAGTAGTAGAGGGGGCTATAGCAATCAGCCCCAGCATTTT.

The genes are TRBV23-1 and TRBJ1-1; TRBD1 aligns across 12 bases. TRBV23-1 is an ORF; its function is uncertain. With 2 bases clipped from V and 8 bases from J, the junction kept 9 bases outside the gene matches. The CDR3 has 16 residues. The CDR3 sequence is CASSQRPRDRGLEAFF. For the CDR3, the DNA is TGCGCCAGCAGTCAACGCCCCCGGGACAGGGGGCTAGAAGCTTTCTTT.

The chain couples TRBV6-5 to TRBJ1-1; D gene uncertain. V shed 6 bases and J shed 0 bases, with 11 bases lying between them. CDR3 length: 14 amino acids. Germline V lookup: CDR1 MNHEY, CDR2 SVGAGI. As DNA, the CDR3 is TGTGCCAGCAGCTACAACATACTGAACACTGAAGCTTTCTTT. Translated, it gives CASSYNILNTEAFF.

This clone appeared a single time. The chain has TRBV2 and TRBJ1-5; 7 nucleotides agree with TRBD1. Germline CDR1 reads SNHLY; CDR2 reads FYNNEI. V shed 6 bases, J shed 2 bases, and the junction held 7 bases outside the gene matches. The CDR3 has 15 amino acids. CDR3 amino acids: CASSRQGTGNQPQHF. The CDR3 DNA reads TGTGCCAGCAGCAGACAGGGTACGGGCAATCAGCCCCAGCATTTT.

The chain has TRBV2 and TRBJ2-3; 9 nucleotides align to TRBD1. The CDR3 is 15 residues long. CDR1 is SNHLY, CDR2 FYNNEI, per germline. Losses at the gene ends were 8 bases for V and 3 bases for J; bases not matched to a gene: 9. The CDR3 DNA reads TGTGCCAGCCTGGGCGTGGGACAGGGAACAGATACGCAGTATTTT. Translated: CASLGVGQGTDTQYF.

The genes are TRBV6-5 and TRBJ1-3; 8 nucleotides match TRBD1. The trim removed 0 bases at V and 10 bases at J, leaving 8 bases unmatched. The CDR3 totals 15 residues. Germline CDR1 and CDR2: MNHEY and SVGAGI. The CDR3 DNA reads as TGTGCCAGCAGTTACTCCGGGACAGGCGTTTCGACCATATATTTT. Amino acids: CASSYSGTGVSTIYF.

The chain has TRBV28 and TRBJ2-3; TRBD1 or TRBD2 may be the D gene (5 bases each). Trimming pared 7 bases from V and 3 bases from J, leaving 11 bases between. In germline, CDR1 is MDHEN, CDR2 SYDVKM. The length of the CDR3 is 13 residues. CDR3 nucleotides: TGTGCCAGCAACCCGGGACCGACAGATACGCAGTATTTT. Translated: CASNPGPTDTQYF.

This clone was observed a handful of times. The rearrangement joins TRBV5-1 to TRBJ1-1, with unresolved D. The length of the CDR3 is 15 residues. The germline V and J ends were trimmed by 1 base and 4 bases, with 14 bases remaining between them. Germline V gives CDR1 SGHRS, CDR2 YFSETQ. CDR3 nucleotides: TGCGCCAGCAGCTTGCAGGCAGCCTTGGGCACTGAAGCTTTCTTT. It codes for CASSLQAALGTEAFF. Combining the CDR3 with reference TRBV5-1 and TRBJ1-1 gives the whole variable domain KAGVTQTPRYLIKTRGQQVTLSCSPISGHRSVSWYQQTPGQGLQFLFEYFSETQRNKGNFPGRFSGRQFSNSRSEMNVSTLELGDSALYLCASSLQAALGTEAFFGQGTRLTVV.